This TCR beta chain stems from a study of control samples from healthy donors and cancer patients. The table came from immunoSEQ multiplex PCR; TCRdb's copy has only in-frame clones and leaves some out. The sample shows about 150,000 clones, roughly 94% of them seen only once. The sequence was obtained from a woman in her 40s in good health. The sequencing input was blood.

CDR3 loop: CASSLFGAPNNEQFF. The CDR3 DNA follows: TGTGCCAGCAGCTTATTCGGGGCCCCCAACAATGAGCAGTTCTTC. The chain uses TRBV7-2 and TRBJ2-1, with D possibly called TRBD1 or TRBD2 (5 bases each). Germline V gene sequence: CDR1 SGHTA, CDR2 FQGNSA. The CDR3 totals 15 residues. The germline V and J ends were trimmed by 2 bases and 5 bases, with 13 bases remaining between them.